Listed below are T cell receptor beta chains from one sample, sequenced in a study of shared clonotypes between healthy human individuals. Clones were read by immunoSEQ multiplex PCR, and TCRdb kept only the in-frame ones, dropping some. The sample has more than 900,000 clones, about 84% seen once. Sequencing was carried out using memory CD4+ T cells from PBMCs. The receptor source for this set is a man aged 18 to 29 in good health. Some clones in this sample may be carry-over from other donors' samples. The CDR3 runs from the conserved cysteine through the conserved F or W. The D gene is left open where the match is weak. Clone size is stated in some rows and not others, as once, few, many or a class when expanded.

cdr3_nt: TGTGCCAGCAGCTTATATCCGGCGGGAGGGTCAGAGACCCAGTACTTC; cdr3_aa: CASSLYPAGGSETQYF; clone_size: .; d_call: TRBD2; v_call: TRBV7-6; cdr3_length: 16; j_call: TRBJ2-5
cdr3_nt: TGTGCCAGCAGCCCGGGGATAGCGGGAGAGGGACTGGTTTACGAGCAGTACTTC; cdr3_aa: CASSPGIAGEGLVYEQYF; clone_size: many; d_call: TRBD2; v_call: TRBV9; cdr3_length: 18; j_call: TRBJ2-7
cdr3_nt: TGTGCCAGCAGCCCCCGGACCCTCGTGGACGAGCAGTACTTC; cdr3_aa: CASSPRTLVDEQYF; clone_size: many; d_call: .; v_call: TRBV7-9; cdr3_length: 14; j_call: TRBJ2-7
cdr3_nt: TGTGCCAGTAAGGGACAGGGAGACACTGAAGCTTTCTTT; cdr3_aa: CASKGQGDTEAFF; clone_size: few; d_call: TRBD1; v_call: TRBV19; cdr3_length: 13; j_call: TRBJ1-1
cdr3_nt: TGTGCCAGCAGTTTAGGGGACTGGGACGAGCAGTACTTC; cdr3_aa: CASSLGDWDEQYF; clone_size: .; d_call: .; v_call: TRBV28; cdr3_length: 13; j_call: TRBJ2-7
cdr3_nt: TGCGCCAGCAGCTTGGGAACTGGGGCCAACGTCCTGACTTTC; cdr3_aa: CASSLGTGANVLTF; clone_size: .; d_call: .; v_call: TRBV5-1; cdr3_length: 14; j_call: TRBJ2-6
cdr3_nt: TGTGCCAGCAGCTCGACAGGGAGGGAGACCCAGTACTTC; cdr3_aa: CASSSTGRETQYF; clone_size: .; d_call: .; v_call: TRBV5-8; cdr3_length: 13; j_call: TRBJ2-5
cdr3_nt: TGTGCCAGCAGCCCACCCGGGGTTAGCTCCTACGAGCAGTACTTC; cdr3_aa: CASSPPGVSSYEQYF; clone_size: .; d_call: .; v_call: TRBV5-4; cdr3_length: 15; j_call: TRBJ2-7
cdr3_nt: TGTGCCAGCAGCTTGGTAGTCGGTATCACTGAAGCTTTCTTT; cdr3_aa: CASSLVVGITEAFF; clone_size: .; d_call: .; v_call: TRBV5-5; cdr3_length: 14; j_call: TRBJ1-1
cdr3_nt: TGTGCCAGCAGCTTAGAGTCCTCAGATGGCTACACCTTC; cdr3_aa: CASSLESSDGYTF; clone_size: .; d_call: .; v_call: TRBV7-9; cdr3_length: 13; j_call: TRBJ1-2
cdr3_nt: TGTGCCAGCAGCCGCGGTGGCAAGACCAACGAGCAGTACTTC; cdr3_aa: CASSRGGKTNEQYF; clone_size: .; d_call: .; v_call: TRBV5-4; cdr3_length: 14; j_call: TRBJ2-7
cdr3_nt: TGTGCCAGTAGTATCTTCCCCGAACAAACTGAAGCTTTCTTT; cdr3_aa: CASSIFPEQTEAFF; clone_size: .; d_call: .; v_call: TRBV19; cdr3_length: 14; j_call: TRBJ1-1
cdr3_nt: TGTGCCAGCAGCTTGTATCAGGGGGCATCCCTCGGCACAGATACGCAGTATTTT; cdr3_aa: CASSLYQGASLGTDTQYF; clone_size: .; d_call: TRBD1; v_call: TRBV5-4; cdr3_length: 18; j_call: TRBJ2-3
cdr3_nt: TGTGCCAGCAGCTACCTTGGGAGGTCCTACGAGCAGTACTTC; cdr3_aa: CASSYLGRSYEQYF; clone_size: .; d_call: .; v_call: TRBV7-9; cdr3_length: 14; j_call: TRBJ2-7
cdr3_nt: TGTGCCAGCAGCTTTGCTACCCGAGGTCGGGGGATACACGAGCAGTACTTC; cdr3_aa: CASSFATRGRGIHEQYF; clone_size: .; d_call: .; v_call: TRBV7-6; cdr3_length: 17; j_call: TRBJ2-7
cdr3_nt: TGTGCCAGCAGCTTAGACGGCACCGGGGAGCTGTTTTTT; cdr3_aa: CASSLDGTGELFF; clone_size: .; d_call: .; v_call: TRBV7-2; cdr3_length: 13; j_call: TRBJ2-2
cdr3_nt: TGCACCCAAGCTCCCAAGGGCTACACCTTC; cdr3_aa: CTQAPKGYTF; clone_size: once; d_call: .; v_call: TRBV20-1; cdr3_length: 10; j_call: TRBJ1-2
cdr3_nt: TGTGCCAGCAGTAACCGGGACAGGTCTAATGAAAAACTGTTTTTT; cdr3_aa: CASSNRDRSNEKLFF; clone_size: few; d_call: TRBD1; v_call: TRBV2; cdr3_length: 15; j_call: TRBJ1-4
cdr3_nt: TGCGCCAGCAGCTCGGACTACGTAGAGACCCAGTACTTC; cdr3_aa: CASSSDYVETQYF; clone_size: many; d_call: .; v_call: TRBV5-1; cdr3_length: 13; j_call: TRBJ2-5
cdr3_nt: TGTGCCAGCGTGGACAGGGGGCCGGGCACCGGGGAGCTGTTTTTT; cdr3_aa: CASVDRGPGTGELFF; clone_size: .; d_call: TRBD1; v_call: TRBV28; cdr3_length: 15; j_call: TRBJ2-2
cdr3_nt: TGTGCCAGCAGCTTCGGGGGGCGGACAGATACGCAGTATTTT; cdr3_aa: CASSFGGRTDTQYF; clone_size: few; d_call: .; v_call: TRBV5-4; cdr3_length: 14; j_call: TRBJ2-3
cdr3_nt: TGCGCCAGCAGTCGGGGACAGGCAATCACTGAAGCTTTCTTT; cdr3_aa: CASSRGQAITEAFF; clone_size: .; d_call: TRBD1; v_call: TRBV5-1; cdr3_length: 14; j_call: TRBJ1-1
cdr3_nt: TGTGCCAGCAGCTTTAGGAACCCGAACACCGGGGAGCTGTTTTTT; cdr3_aa: CASSFRNPNTGELFF; clone_size: .; d_call: .; v_call: TRBV11-2; cdr3_length: 15; j_call: TRBJ2-2
cdr3_nt: TGTGCCAGCAGCTCCCGACCCCACCAGCACACAGATACGCAGTATTTT; cdr3_aa: CASSSRPHQHTDTQYF; clone_size: .; d_call: .; v_call: TRBV28; cdr3_length: 16; j_call: TRBJ2-3
cdr3_nt: TGTGCCAGCGCAGGACAGGGTGCCACTGAAGCTTTCTTT; cdr3_aa: CASAGQGATEAFF; clone_size: .; d_call: TRBD1; v_call: TRBV2; cdr3_length: 13; j_call: TRBJ1-1
cdr3_nt: TGTGCCAGCAGCTCCGGACTGTCCTCCTACAATGAGCAGTTCTTC; cdr3_aa: CASSSGLSSYNEQFF; clone_size: .; d_call: .; v_call: TRBV11-3; cdr3_length: 15; j_call: TRBJ2-1
cdr3_nt: TGCGCCAGCAGCCCGGGGTGGGGTTATGAGCAGTTCTTC; cdr3_aa: CASSPGWGYEQFF; clone_size: .; d_call: .; v_call: TRBV5-1; cdr3_length: 13; j_call: TRBJ2-1
cdr3_nt: TGTGCCGCACAGACGAACACTGAAGCTTTCTTT; cdr3_aa: CAAQTNTEAFF; clone_size: .; d_call: .; v_call: TRBV28; cdr3_length: 11; j_call: TRBJ1-1
cdr3_nt: TGCAGCGTGGACGGTTGGGGGGTTCAAGAGACCCAGTACTTC; cdr3_aa: CSVDGWGVQETQYF; clone_size: .; d_call: .; v_call: TRBV29-1; cdr3_length: 14; j_call: TRBJ2-5
cdr3_nt: TGTGCCAGCAGTTCCCCCGCCGGGAGGTCCTACAATGAGCAGTTCTTC; cdr3_aa: CASSSPAGRSYNEQFF; clone_size: .; d_call: TRBD2; v_call: TRBV28; cdr3_length: 16; j_call: TRBJ2-1
cdr3_nt: TGCGCCAGCAGCATACTAGCGGGAGGTTACAATGAGCAGTTCTTC; cdr3_aa: CASSILAGGYNEQFF; clone_size: .; d_call: TRBD2; v_call: TRBV5-1; cdr3_length: 15; j_call: TRBJ2-1
cdr3_nt: TGCGCCAGCAGCTTGGCCCCACTAGCGGGAAACGAGCAGTTCTTC; cdr3_aa: CASSLAPLAGNEQFF; clone_size: .; d_call: TRBD2; v_call: TRBV5-1; cdr3_length: 15; j_call: TRBJ2-1
cdr3_nt: TGCGCCAGCAGCTTGGCCTTGGTTGGGCGGAGACAGGACCGCCTTGAAGCTTTCTTT; cdr3_aa: CASSLALVGRRQDRLEAFF; clone_size: .; d_call: .; v_call: TRBV5-1; cdr3_length: 19; j_call: TRBJ1-1
cdr3_nt: TGCGCCAGCAGCTTAGGGAGCGCGAACACCGGGGAGCTGTTTTTT; cdr3_aa: CASSLGSANTGELFF; clone_size: .; d_call: .; v_call: TRBV5-1; cdr3_length: 15; j_call: TRBJ2-2
cdr3_nt: TGCGCCAGCAGCTTAGCGGGTGAAGGGTACAATGAGCAGTTCTTC; cdr3_aa: CASSLAGEGYNEQFF; clone_size: .; d_call: .; v_call: TRBV5-1; cdr3_length: 15; j_call: TRBJ2-1
cdr3_nt: TGTGCCAGTAGTCGACAGATCAATCAGCCCCAGCATTTT; cdr3_aa: CASSRQINQPQHF; clone_size: .; d_call: .; v_call: TRBV19; cdr3_length: 13; j_call: TRBJ1-5
cdr3_nt: TGTGCCAGCAGTGAAGCGCGCCTTCAAGAGACCCAGTACTTC; cdr3_aa: CASSEARLQETQYF; clone_size: once; d_call: .; v_call: TRBV2; cdr3_length: 14; j_call: TRBJ2-5
cdr3_nt: TGTGCCAGCAGTGAATTGGGGGCCCTATTTGAAGCTTTCTTT; cdr3_aa: CASSELGALFEAFF; clone_size: few; d_call: .; v_call: TRBV25-1; cdr3_length: 14; j_call: TRBJ1-1